This T cell receptor beta chain was recorded in a study of cytomegalovirus exposure and HLA in healthy donors. V was trimmed by 0 bases and J by 2 bases, leaving 14 bases between them. There are 16 residues in the CDR3. The germline V gene encodes CDR1 WNHNN and CDR2 SYGVQD (reference sequence). The PCR had 60 Vbeta and 13 Jbeta primers. Some clones are missing from TCRdb's copy, which holds only in-frame ones; the method was immunoSEQ multiplex PCR. Of fewer than 200,000 clones listed, about four fifths are singletons. The sample taken for sequencing was PBMCs. The TCR sequence derives from a woman between 45 and 60 years old in good health and CMV-seronegative. V and J are TRBV10-1 and TRBJ2-7; weak D call: TRBD1 (6 bases). The CDR3 bases are TGCGCCAGCAGTGAGTCCGGGGACACTCTTACCTACGAGCAGTACTTC. Protein product: CASSESGDTLTYEQYF.